This T cell receptor beta chain originates from a study of T cells after yellow fever vaccination. Regarding the study as a whole: Clonotype sharing between CD4 and CD8 compartments was small. After the booster, over 95% of CD4 and about nine tenths of CD8 primary-response clones were re-detected.

This clonotype occurred many times. Antigen: not known. Researchers made TCR cDNA using 5'RACE template switching, and this step added a universal primer site and UMIs. Using its own MiXCR run on the 5' RACE reads, TCRdb lists one record per CDR3 protein. The sample lists some 150,000 distinct CDR3 sequences; about 7% were seen once. The CDR3 is 14 residues long. CDR1 SGHRS and CDR2 YFSETQ come from the germline V gene. Trimming removed 2 bases from V and 4 bases from J, with 13 bases in between. The rearrangement uses TRBV5-1 and TRBJ2-7, with D maybe TRBD1 (6 bases). The TCR was taken from a man aged 25-45 years who received the YFV17D yellow fever vaccine. The source material was CD4+ T cells sorted from PBMCs, sampled 10 days after the yellow fever booster vaccination. The CDR3: CASSFRDKQYEQYF. CDR3 bases: TGCGCCAGCAGCTTTCGGGACAAACAATACGAGCAGTACTTC.